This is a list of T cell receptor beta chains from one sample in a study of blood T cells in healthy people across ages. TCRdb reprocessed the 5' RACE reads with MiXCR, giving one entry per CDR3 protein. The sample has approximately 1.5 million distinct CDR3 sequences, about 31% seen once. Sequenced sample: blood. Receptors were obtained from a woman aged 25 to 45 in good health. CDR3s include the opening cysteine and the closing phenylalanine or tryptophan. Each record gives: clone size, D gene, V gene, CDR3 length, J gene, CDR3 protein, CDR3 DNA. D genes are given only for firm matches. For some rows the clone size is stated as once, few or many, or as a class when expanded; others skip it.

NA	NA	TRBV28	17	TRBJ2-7	CASSFVGRGGSYNEQYF	TGTGCCAGCAGTTTTGTTGGGAGGGGGGGCTCCTACAATGAGCAGTACTTC
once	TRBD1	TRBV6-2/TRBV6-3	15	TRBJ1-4	CASSYGTGGNEKLFF	TGTGCCAGCAGTTACGGGACAGGGGGCAATGAAAAACTGTTTTTT
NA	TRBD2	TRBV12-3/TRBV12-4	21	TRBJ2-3	CASSSGALAGGPLDSTDTQYF	TGTGCCAGCAGTTCTGGGGCACTAGCGGGAGGCCCCTTAGATTCCACAGATACGCAGTATTTT
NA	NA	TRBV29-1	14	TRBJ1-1	CSYGAGGRGTEAFF	TGCAGCTATGGTGCCGGGGGTAGGGGCACTGAAGCTTTCTTT
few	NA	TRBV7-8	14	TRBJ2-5	CASSLVQGSETQYF	TGTGCCAGCAGCTTAGTTCAGGGTTCGGAGACCCAGTACTTC
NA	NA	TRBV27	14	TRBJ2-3	CASRLSQDTDTQYF	TGTGCCAGCAGGTTATCCCAGGACACAGATACGCAGTATTTT
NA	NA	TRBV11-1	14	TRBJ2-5	CASSSLTGYETQYF	TGTGCCAGCAGCTCTCTCACAGGGTACGAGACCCAGTACTTC
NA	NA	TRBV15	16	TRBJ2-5	CATSRDYTGTVETLYF	TGTGCCACCAGCAGAGATTACACAGGGACCGTCGAGACCCTGTACTTC
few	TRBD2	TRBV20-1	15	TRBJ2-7	CSADPGLAGGYEQYF	TGCAGTGCCGATCCGGGACTAGCGGGAGGCTACGAGCAGTACTTC
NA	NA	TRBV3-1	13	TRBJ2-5	CASSQSREETQYF	TGTGCCAGCAGTCAAAGCAGGGAAGAGACCCAGTACTTC
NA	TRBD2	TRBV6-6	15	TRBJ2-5	CASSYAGGYGETQYF	TGTGCCAGCAGTTACGCGGGGGGGTATGGTGAGACCCAGTACTTC
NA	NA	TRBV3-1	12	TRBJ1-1	CASSQGKGKAFF	TGTGCCAGCAGCCAAGGGAAGGGTAAAGCTTTCTTT
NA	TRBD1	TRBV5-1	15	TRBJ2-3	CASTNGQGLTDTQYF	TGCGCCAGCACCAATGGACAGGGACTCACAGATACGCAGTATTTT
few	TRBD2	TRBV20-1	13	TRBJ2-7	CSGQTSGTSEQYF	TGCAGTGGCCAAACTAGCGGGACCTCCGAGCAGTACTTC
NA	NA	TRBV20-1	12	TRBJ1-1	CSAFAKNTEAFF	TGCAGTGCGTTCGCCAAGAACACTGAAGCTTTCTTT
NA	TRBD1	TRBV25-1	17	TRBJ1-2	CASSEYGTGTANYGYTF	TGTGCCAGCAGTGAATACGGGACAGGGACAGCTAACTATGGCTACACCTTC
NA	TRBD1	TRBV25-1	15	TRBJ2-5	CASSEYGQGKETQYF	TGTGCCAGCAGTGAATACGGACAGGGGAAAGAGACCCAGTACTTC
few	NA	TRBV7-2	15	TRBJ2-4	CASSLGLLAKNIQYF	TGTGCCAGCAGCTTAGGTCTACTAGCCAAAAACATTCAGTACTTC
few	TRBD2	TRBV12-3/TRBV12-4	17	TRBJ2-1	CASTPSGRMISYNEQFF	TGTGCCAGCACCCCAAGCGGGAGAATGATTTCCTACAATGAGCAGTTCTTC
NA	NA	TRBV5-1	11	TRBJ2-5	CASRTAETQYF	TGCGCCAGCCGCACCGCTGAGACCCAGTACTTC
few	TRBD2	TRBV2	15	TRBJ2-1	CASSLSGGAIDEQFF	TGTGCCAGCAGCCTTAGCGGGGGGGCTATTGATGAGCAGTTCTTC
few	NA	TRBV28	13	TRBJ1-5	CASSDMSNQPQHF	TGTGCCAGCAGCGACATGAGCAATCAGCCCCAGCATTTT
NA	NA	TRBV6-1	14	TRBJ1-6	CASSELGHHSPLHF	TGTGCCAGCAGTGAACTGGGACATCATTCACCCCTCCACTTT
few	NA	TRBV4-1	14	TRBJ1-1	CASSYREGGTEAFF	TGCGCCAGCAGCTACCGGGAGGGGGGCACTGAAGCTTTCTTT
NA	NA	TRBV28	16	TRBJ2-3	CASSSSPETSTDTQYF	TGTGCCAGCAGTTCCTCTCCCGAAACTAGCACAGATACGCAGTATTTT
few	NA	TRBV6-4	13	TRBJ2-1	CASSARDSNEQFF	TGTGCCAGCAGTGCCCGGGATTCCAATGAGCAGTTCTTC
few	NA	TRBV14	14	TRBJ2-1	CASSQIAAYNEQFF	TGTGCCAGCAGTCAAATAGCGGCCTACAATGAGCAGTTCTTC
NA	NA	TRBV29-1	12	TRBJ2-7	CSVIRGTYEQYF	TGCAGCGTTATACGGGGAACCTACGAGCAGTACTTC
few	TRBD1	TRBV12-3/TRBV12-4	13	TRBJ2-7	CASRDVQGDEQYF	TGTGCCAGCAGAGACGTGCAGGGGGACGAGCAGTACTTC
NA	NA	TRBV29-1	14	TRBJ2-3	CSATGTGSGGTQYF	TGCAGCGCTACCGGGACAGGTAGCGGGGGCACGCAGTATTTT
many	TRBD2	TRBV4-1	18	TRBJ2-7	CASSQAGLAGGQSYEQYF	TGCGCCAGCAGCCAGGCCGGGCTAGCGGGGGGACAAAGCTACGAGCAGTACTTC
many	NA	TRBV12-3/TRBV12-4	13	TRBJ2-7	CASSLAVGDEQYF	TGTGCCAGCAGTTTAGCGGTCGGCGACGAGCAGTACTTC
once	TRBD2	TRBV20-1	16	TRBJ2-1	CSARGRGLAGVSEQFF	TGCAGTGCTAGAGGACGCGGACTAGCGGGAGTTAGTGAGCAGTTCTTC
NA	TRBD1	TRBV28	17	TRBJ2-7	CASSSSTGTGDYYEQYF	TGTGCCAGCAGTTCCTCTACCGGGACAGGGGACTACTACGAGCAGTACTTC
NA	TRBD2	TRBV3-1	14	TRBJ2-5	CASSQAGRGGEQYF	TGTGCCAGCAGCCAAGCCGGGAGGGGAGGGGAGCAGTACTTC
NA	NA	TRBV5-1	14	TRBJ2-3	CASSTRTDTDTQYF	TGCGCCAGCAGCACCAGGACAGACACAGATACGCAGTATTTT
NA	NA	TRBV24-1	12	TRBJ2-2	CATSLVAGELFF	TGTGCCACCAGTCTGGTGGCCGGGGAGCTGTTTTTT
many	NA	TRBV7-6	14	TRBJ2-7	CASSLDPSSYEQYF	TGTGCCAGCAGCTTAGATCCTAGCTCCTACGAGCAGTACTTC
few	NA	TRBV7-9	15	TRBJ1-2	CASSPRAEGAYGYTF	TGTGCCAGCAGCCCGCGGGCTGAAGGGGCCTATGGCTACACCTTC
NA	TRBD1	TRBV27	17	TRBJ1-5	CASSSQGAANSNQPQHF	TGTGCCAGCAGTTCCCAGGGGGCGGCCAATAGCAATCAGCCCCAGCATTTT
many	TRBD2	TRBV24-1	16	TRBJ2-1	CATTIGATSGYNEQFF	TGTGCCACCACCATTGGGGCCACTAGCGGTTACAATGAGCAGTTCTTC
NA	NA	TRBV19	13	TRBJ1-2	CASMARSNYGYTF	TGTGCCAGTATGGCCAGATCTAACTATGGCTACACCTTC
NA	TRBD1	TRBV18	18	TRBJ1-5	CASSQGQGAHLLGQPQHF	TGTGCCAGCTCACAGGGACAGGGGGCGCATCTTCTGGGTCAGCCCCAGCATTTT
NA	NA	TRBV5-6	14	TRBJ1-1	CASSLPGGNGEAFF	TGTGCCAGCAGCTTGCCGGGAGGTAATGGTGAAGCTTTCTTT
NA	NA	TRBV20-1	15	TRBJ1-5	CSAIRVSHSNQPQHF	TGCAGTGCCATCCGGGTCTCCCATAGCAATCAGCCCCAGCATTTT
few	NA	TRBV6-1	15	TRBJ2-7	CASSEFNPGSYEQYF	TGTGCCAGCAGTGAATTTAACCCGGGGAGCTACGAGCAGTACTTC
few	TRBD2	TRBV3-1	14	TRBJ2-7	CASSLGTTKYEQYF	TGTGCCAGCAGTCTCGGGACTACAAAATACGAGCAGTACTTC
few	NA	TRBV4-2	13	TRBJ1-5	CASSQQGQQPQHF	TGTGCCAGCAGCCAACAGGGGCAGCAGCCCCAGCATTTT
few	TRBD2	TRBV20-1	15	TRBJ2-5	CSASPSGGPKETQYF	TGCAGTGCTAGTCCCAGCGGGGGGCCTAAGGAGACCCAGTACTTC
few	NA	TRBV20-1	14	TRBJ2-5	CSARERGSIETQYF	TGCAGTGCTAGAGAAAGGGGGAGTATAGAGACCCAGTACTTC
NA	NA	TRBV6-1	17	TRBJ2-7	CASSTHPTGLSSYEQYF	TGTGCCAGCAGTACGCACCCAACAGGGCTTAGCTCCTACGAGCAGTACTTC
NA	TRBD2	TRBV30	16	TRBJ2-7	CAWRRGGGAGGYEQYF	TGTGCCTGGAGACGAGGAGGCGGAGCGGGGGGCTACGAGCAGTACTTC
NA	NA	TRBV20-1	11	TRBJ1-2	CSAGGPYGYTF	TGCAGTGCTGGGGGGCCCTATGGCTACACCTTC
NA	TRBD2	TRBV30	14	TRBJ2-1	CACGPREVVAEQFF	TGTGCCTGCGGGCCCCGGGAGGTAGTCGCTGAGCAGTTCTTC
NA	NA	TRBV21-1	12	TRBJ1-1	CANRGSDTEAFF	TGTGCCAATAGGGGGTCGGACACTGAAGCTTTCTTT
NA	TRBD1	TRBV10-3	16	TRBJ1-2	CAVSTDSGTGYYGYTF	TGTGCCGTCAGCACCGACTCCGGGACAGGGTACTATGGCTACACCTTC
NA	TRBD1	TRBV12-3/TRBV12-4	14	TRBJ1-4	CASSGSGGDEKLFF	TGTGCCAGCAGTGGGTCAGGGGGTGATGAAAAACTGTTTTTT
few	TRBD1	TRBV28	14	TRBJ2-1	CASSTRDRGHEQFF	TGTGCCAGCAGCACCCGGGACAGGGGGCATGAGCAGTTCTTC
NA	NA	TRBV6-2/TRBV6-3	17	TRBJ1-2	CASSSLDSPKIRYGYTF	TGTGCCAGCAGTTCCCTCGACAGTCCTAAGATCCGCTATGGCTACACCTTC
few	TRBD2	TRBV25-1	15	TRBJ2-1	CASRSSGDIYNEQFF	TGTGCCAGCAGAAGTAGCGGGGACATTTACAATGAGCAGTTCTTC